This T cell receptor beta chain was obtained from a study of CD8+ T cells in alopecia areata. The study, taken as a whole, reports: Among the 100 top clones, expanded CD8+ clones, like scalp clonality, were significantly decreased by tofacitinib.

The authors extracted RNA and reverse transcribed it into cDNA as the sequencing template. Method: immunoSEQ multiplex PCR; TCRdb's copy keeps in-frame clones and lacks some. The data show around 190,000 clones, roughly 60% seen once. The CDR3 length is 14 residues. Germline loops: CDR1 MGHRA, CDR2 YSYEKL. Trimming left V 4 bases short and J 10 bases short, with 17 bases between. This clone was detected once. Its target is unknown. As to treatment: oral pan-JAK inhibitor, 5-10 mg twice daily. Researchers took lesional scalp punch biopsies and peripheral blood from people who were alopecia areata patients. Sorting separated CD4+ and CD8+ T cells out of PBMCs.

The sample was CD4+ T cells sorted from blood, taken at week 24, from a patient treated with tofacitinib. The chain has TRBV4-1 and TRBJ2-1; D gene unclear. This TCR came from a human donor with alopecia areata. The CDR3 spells CASSPSDPNQEQFF. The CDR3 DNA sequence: TGCGCCAGCAGCCCCTCCGACCCCAACCAAGAGCAGTTCTTC.